The present T cell receptor beta chain was sequenced within a study of T cell responses to AZD1222 COVID-19 vaccine. Study-level findings and limits: Vaccine-associated CD4 TCRs ranged over spike, dominating at 160-218 and 743-854. Donors were largely white British and mainly female; clonal diversity was possibly underestimated.

Per the germline V gene, CDR1 is SGHNT and CDR2 is YYREEE (reference sequence). The length of the CDR3 is 13 residues. Trimming cost V 0 bases and J 6 bases, with 6 bases left between them. Some clones are missing from TCRdb's copy, which holds only in-frame ones; the method was immunoSEQ multiplex PCR. The sample has 130,000 or so clones; more than 80% are singletons. A note on this clone: The antigen is undetermined.

V is TRBV5-4 and J is TRBJ2-2; no clear D gene. This clonotype originated in an adult in good health. The source material was peripheral blood, sampled on day 0 of AZD1222 vaccination. This chain's CDR3 is CASSLVVAGELFF. CDR3 sequence (DNA): TGTGCCAGCAGCTTGGTGGTTGCCGGGGAGCTGTTTTTT.